What follows are 31 T cell receptor beta chains derived from one specimen sequenced in a study of molecular identifiers for immune sequencing clone quantification. TCRdb reanalysed the PCR reads using MiXCR and keeps one entry per CDR3 protein. The repertoire consists of 550,000 to 750,000 distinct CDR3 sequences, with approximately 20% occurring once and the leading ten covering 0.75% to 0.95%. Material: naive CD8+ T cells from blood, with Jurkat cell RNA spiked in. This sample's subset: FACS-sorted CD8+CD4-CCR7+CD45RA+ naive T cells. All receptors derive from a human donor in good health. Some libraries in this study had Jurkat cell RNA spiked in.

Remarks on this clonotype: At one end the junction does not follow the germline gene, possibly because of a read error. The chain links TRBV5-3 to TRBJ2-7, with 8 bases lining up with TRBD1. TRBV5-3 is given ORF status, its function remaining uncertain. The CDR3 sequence is 14 residues long. The CDR3 nucleotides are TGTGCCAGCAGCTCCAGCAGGGGGCAATACGAGCAGTACTTC. Amino acids: CASSSSRGQYEQYF.

This clonotype has more than one count but fewer than ten. The chain uses TRBV4-1 and TRBJ2-7; TRBD2 matches 14 bases. Germline values: CDR1 MGHRA, CDR2 YSYEKL. With 1 base clipped from V and 4 bases from J, the junction kept 12 bases outside the gene matches. The CDR3 runs to 19 residues. The CDR3 reads CASSQVGAGLAGGRYEQYF. Here the CDR3 DNA reads TGCGCCAGCAGCCAAGTGGGGGCAGGACTAGCGGGGGGTCGGTACGAGCAGTACTTC.

With regard to this clonotype: A read error may account for a junction end that differs from germline. The V and J genes are TRBV12-3 or TRBV12-4 and TRBJ1-1, with 7 bases matching TRBD1. The CDR3 consists of 13 residues. The CDR3 sequence is CASSTGANTVAFF. CDR3 in DNA: TGTGCCAGCAGTACAGGGGCTAACACTGTAGCTTTCTTT.

There are many counts of this clonotype. V is TRBV4-3 and J is TRBJ2-3, with D tentatively TRBD2 (6 bases). V was shortened by 0 bases and J by 5 bases, with 6 bases between the two germline ends. The CDR3 loop spans 13 amino acids. From germline, CDR1 is LGHNA and CDR2 YSLEER. CDR3 sequence (DNA): TGCGCCAGCAGCCAAGAGGAGGGAGATACGCAGTATTTT. Protein sequence: CASSQEEGDTQYF.

The chain employs TRBV30 and TRBJ2-1, with D possibly being TRBD2 (5 bases). The V gene lost 3 bases and the J gene lost 7 bases, with 13 bases spanning the gap. The length of the CDR3 is 13 residues. Germline CDR1 GTSNPN, CDR2 SVGIG (reference sequence). The CDR3: CAWRRESRNEQFF. CDR3 bases: TGTGCCTGGAGGAGGGAATCTCGGAATGAGCAGTTCTTC.

In its sample, this clonotype was seen a few times. J is TRBJ2-7 and V is TRBV19; D gene ambiguous. V was clipped by 3 bases and J by 3 bases, with 12 bases between them. Germline CDR1 and CDR2: LNHDA and SQIVND (reference sequence). There are 14 residues in the CDR3. CDR3 protein: CASSMRNTVYEQYF. CDR3 DNA sequence: TGTGCCAGTAGTATGCGTAACACAGTCTACGAGCAGTACTTC.

This clonotype was counted between two and nine times. The V and J genes are TRBV6-5 and TRBJ2-3; no reliable D call. The CDR3 spans 16 residues. The germline V gene encodes CDR1 MNHEY and CDR2 SVGAGI. V gave up 0 bases and J gave up 0 bases, with 10 bases separating them. CDR3: CASSYSGLGSTDTQYF. DNA of the CDR3: TGTGCCAGCAGTTACTCGGGTCTCGGGAGCACAGATACGCAGTATTTT.

This clonotype occurred many times. V usage is TRBV2 and J usage is TRBJ2-2, with D possibly TRBD1 on 6 matching bases. The ends were cut back, 3 bases at V and 0 bases at J, with 14 bases in the middle. Germline CDR1 is SNHLY and CDR2 is FYNNEI. CDR3 length: 17 residues. CDR3 in amino acids: CASSDILTGSNTGELFF. CDR3 DNA sequence: TGTGCCAGCAGTGATATCCTGACAGGCTCGAACACCGGGGAGCTGTTTTTT.

The chain recombines TRBV11-2 with TRBJ2-7, with D perhaps matching TRBD1 (6 bases). CDR3 length: 14 residues. Between the trimmed V and J ends, which lost 0 bases and 4 bases, there was a span of 10 bases. The germline CDR1 and CDR2 sequences are SGHAT and FQNNGV. This CDR3 is CASSLEPQGYEQYF. CDR3 nucleotide sequence: TGTGCCAGCAGCTTAGAACCACAGGGATACGAGCAGTACTTC.

This clonotype was counted at least ten times. The chain joins TRBV29-1 to TRBJ1-1, with no clear D. Trimming took 1 base from V and 8 from J, leaving 14 bases between them. The CDR3 spans 13 residues. Germline V CDR1 and CDR2: SQVTM, ANQGSEA. The CDR3 sequence is CSVEVGLTGEAFF. The CDR3 nucleotides read TGCAGCGTTGAAGTGGGATTGACCGGCGAAGCTTTCTTT.

The sample holds many counts of this clonotype. The V and J genes are TRBV4-1 and TRBJ2-3; TRBD2 might be the D (5 bases). From germline, CDR1 is MGHRA and CDR2 YSYEKL. With 7 bases removed from V and 0 bases from J, the gap between germline ends came to 26 bases. The length of the CDR3 is 19 residues. CDR3 loop: CASNSGGSSRHLSTDTQYF. CDR3 nucleotide sequence: TGCGCCAGCAACTCCGGAGGCTCTTCCCGACACCTTAGCACAGATACGCAGTATTTT.

The sample holds many counts of this clonotype. The chain employs TRBV7-9 and TRBJ2-7, with TRBD1 identical over 9 bases. J was trimmed by 5 bases and V by 7 bases; bases with no gene match: 9. CDR3 length: 14 residues. CDR1 and CDR2 from the germline V gene are SEHNR and FQNEAQ (reference sequence). CDR3 in amino acids: CASTGSGQGHEQYF. The DNA of the CDR3 is TGTGCCAGCACAGGTAGCGGACAGGGGCACGAGCAGTACTTC.

V is TRBV23-1 and J is TRBJ1-5; TRBD1 agrees at 10 bases. TRBV23-1 is flagged as an ORF with uncertain function. V lost 0 bases, J lost 3 bases, and 2 bases stayed unmatched. The CDR3 is made up of 16 amino acids. The CDR3 here is CASSQSGQGYNQPQHF. CDR3 nucleotides: TGCGCCAGCAGTCAATCGGGACAGGGGTACAATCAGCCCCAGCATTTT.

V gene TRBV20-1 combines with J gene TRBJ2-1; D perhaps matches TRBD1 (6 bases). The CDR3 length is 15 residues. The germline gives CDR1 DFQATT, CDR2 SNEGSKA (reference sequence). V was pared by 2 bases and J by 3 bases, with 14 bases between. In DNA form, the CDR3 reads TGCAGTGCTAGAACAGGGTTTTTTTTCTACAATGAGCAGTTCTTC. This sequence encodes CSARTGFFFYNEQFF.

This clonotype was found many times. V usage is TRBV7-8 and J usage is TRBJ1-6; D might be TRBD1 (5 bases). Germline assignment: CDR1 SGHVS and CDR2 FQNEAQ. V was clipped by 2 bases and J by 7 bases, with 15 bases between them. The CDR3 has 16 amino acids. CDR3 bases: TGTGCCAGCAGCTTATCGTCTTGGGGGACCAATTCACCCCTCCACTTT. Amino acid sequence: CASSLSSWGTNSPLHF. Supplemented by reference TRBV7-8 and TRBJ1-6, the full variable domain reads GAGVSQSPRYKVAKRGQDVALRCDPISGHVSLFWYQQALGQGPEFLTYFQNEAQLDKSGLPSDRFFAERPEGSVSTLKIQRTQQEDSAVYLCASSLSSWGTNSPLHFGNGTRLTVT.

This clonotype showed up many times. V usage is TRBV5-1 and J usage is TRBJ2-3, with TRBD2 matching over 7 bases. This CDR3 comprises 15 residues. V lost 4 bases and J lost 2; bases outside the gene matches: 7. Germline CDR1 SGHRS, CDR2 YFSETQ. The chain's CDR3 is CASSVPSGNTDTQYF. The DNA of the CDR3 is TGCGCCAGCAGCGTCCCAAGCGGGAACACAGATACGCAGTATTTT.

This clonotype was seen many times. The J gene is TRBJ1-1, the V gene TRBV2; the D gene is possibly TRBD1 (6 bases). Germline-derived CDR1 and CDR2 are SNHLY and FYNNEI. The length of the CDR3 is 13 residues. Deletions cut 6 bases from V and 3 bases from J, with 11 bases between. Written as DNA, the CDR3 is TGTGCCAGCAGGCCACAGGGATACACTGAAGCTTTCTTT. This sequence encodes CASRPQGYTEAFF.

This clonotype has at least ten counts. The J gene is TRBJ2-4, the V gene TRBV19; maybe TRBD1 (6 bases). The CDR3 loop spans 12 amino acids. V shed 0 bases and J shed 14 bases, with 11 bases lying between them. Germline CDR1 is LNHDA and CDR2 is SQIVND (reference sequence). The CDR3 here is CASSIDTGPKYF. Here the CDR3 DNA reads TGTGCCAGTAGTATAGATACAGGGCCTAAGTACTTC.

In this sample, this clonotype turned up a few times. The chain combines TRBV27 with TRBJ2-7, with 10 bases matching TRBD2. This CDR3 contains 13 residues. V lost 9 bases to trimming and J lost 4 bases; unmatched junction nucleotides: 6. CDR1 MNHEY and CDR2 SMNVEV come from the germline V gene (reference sequence). CDR3 residues: CASHGTSVYEQYF. In nucleotides, the CDR3 is TGTGCCAGTCATGGGACTAGCGTTTACGAGCAGTACTTC.

About this clonotype itself: A junction end diverges from the germline sequence, so it may reflect a read error. This chain connects TRBV7-9 to TRBJ2-1, with D hard to call. Germline CDR1 is SEHNR and CDR2 is FQNEAQ (reference sequence). The CDR3 extends over 11 amino acids. The CDR3 region has the DNA TGTGCCAGCAGCTTAGCAAATGGGCAGTTCTTC. Translation gives CASSLANGQFF.

As for this clonotype: One base away lies a much larger clone, so this may be a sequencing read error. The chain carries TRBV19 and TRBJ2-5, with D possibly matching TRBD1 (6 bases). Looked up from germline, CDR1 is LNHDA and CDR2 is SQIVND (reference sequence). The CDR3 runs 15 residues. V gave up 8 bases and J gave up 0 bases, with 16 bases separating them. CDR3 residues: CASALWTANQETQYF. DNA for the CDR3: TGTGCCAGTGCCCTTTGGACAGCGAACCAAGAGACCCAGTACTTC.

This clonotype turned up a few times. The chain couples TRBV7-3 to TRBJ2-7, with 8 bases that match TRBD1. Trimming cost V 3 bases and J 2 bases; bases outside gene matches: 12. The CDR3 has 17 residues. CDR1 is SGHTA, CDR2 FQGTGA, per germline. The CDR3 is CASSFPPLDRDAYEQYF. Here the CDR3 DNA reads TGTGCCAGCAGCTTCCCCCCCCTGGACAGGGATGCCTACGAGCAGTACTTC.

Notes on this clonotype: Likely a read error: the CDR3 ends without its conserved phenylalanine or tryptophan. The rearrangement joins TRBV30 to TRBJ1-1, with D tentatively TRBD1 (6 bases). Germline CDR1 GTSNPN, CDR2 SVGIG (reference sequence). The CDR3 is 11 residues long. For the CDR3, the DNA is TGTGCGTGTGGGGGGGCCACTGAAGCTTTCTTA. Amino acid sequence: CACGGATEAFL.

V and J are TRBV3-1 and TRBJ1-3; maybe TRBD1 (5 bases). Per the germline V gene, CDR1 is LGHDT and CDR2 is YNNKEL (reference sequence). The CDR3 loop spans 16 amino acids. Trimming took off 3 bases at V and 2 bases at J, with 14 bases between the two ends. In nucleotides, the CDR3 is TGTGCCAGCAGCCAGGGGACTTTCAGCCCTGGAAACACCATATATTTT. Protein product: CASSQGTFSPGNTIYF.

The sample holds many counts of this clonotype. The J gene is TRBJ2-3, the V gene TRBV28; 12 positions match TRBD2. V was clipped by 4 bases and J by 6 bases; unmatched bases: 8. The CDR3 contains 16 residues. Germline CDR1 MDHEN, CDR2 SYDVKM. The CDR3 DNA sequence: TGTGCCAGCAGTTCGAGACTAGCGGGGGCCGAGGATACGCAGTATTTT. Amino acid sequence: CASSSRLAGAEDTQYF.

Ten or more counts support this clonotype. The chain joins TRBV12-3 or TRBV12-4 to TRBJ2-5; 10 bases map to TRBD1. V trimming: 10 bases; J trimming: 6 bases; junction bases outside the gene matches: 14. The CDR3 sequence is 15 residues long. The CDR3 reads CATLSWDRGWQTQYF. DNA of the CDR3: TGTGCCACCCTCTCCTGGGACAGGGGATGGCAGACCCAGTACTTC.

This clonotype was detected only a few times. The J gene is TRBJ2-1, the V gene TRBV7-2, with 13 bases that match TRBD2. The CDR3 contains 15 residues. Losses at the gene ends were 4 bases for V and 7 bases for J; bases not matched to a gene: 4. Germline CDR1 reads SGHTA; CDR2 reads FQGNSA. The CDR3: CASSWGLAGWNEQFF. The CDR3 nucleotides read TGTGCCAGCAGCTGGGGACTAGCGGGGTGGAATGAGCAGTTCTTC.

Details on this clonotype: The conserved final phenylalanine or tryptophan is absent from the CDR3, which likely points to a read error. The chain combines TRBV19 with TRBJ1-1, with a possible D match to TRBD1 (5 bases). The CDR3 has 16 amino acids. Per the germline V gene, CDR1 is LNHDA and CDR2 is SQIVND (reference sequence). Trimming stripped 6 bases from V and 0 bases from J, with 17 bases between. CDR3 in DNA: TGTGCCAGTAGCCCTTGGGGGGATGGGATGAACACTGAAGCTTTCTCT. It is translated as CASSPWGDGMNTEAFS.

This clonotype was recorded at least ten times. The chain joins TRBV30 to TRBJ2-1, with 11 nucleotides matching TRBD2. V was clipped by 0 bases and J by 4 bases; unmatched bases: 2. The CDR3 is 15 amino acids. The germline CDR1 and CDR2 sequences are GTSNPN and SVGIG (reference sequence). This chain's CDR3 is CAWSVLAGVYNEQFF. In nucleotides, the CDR3 is TGTGCCTGGAGTGTACTAGCGGGAGTGTACAATGAGCAGTTCTTC.

At least ten counts were recorded for this clonotype. The chain is built from TRBV6-2 or TRBV6-3 and TRBJ2-7, with 11 bases matching TRBD2. The J segment lost 2 bases and the V segment lost 7 bases, leaving 4 bases of the junction unmatched. Germline values: CDR1 MNHEY, CDR2 SVGEGT. CDR3 length equals 14 residues. This CDR3 is CASIVGLAAYEQYF. CDR3 bases: TGTGCCAGCATTGTGGGACTAGCGGCCTACGAGCAGTACTTC.

A remark on this clonotype: Since a much larger clone is just one base distant, this may be a read error. The rearrangement links TRBV12-3 or TRBV12-4 to TRBJ2-5, with D tentatively TRBD2 (5 bases). The CDR3 totals 14 residues. The V and J ends lost 8 bases and 1 base respectively, with 14 bases between them. CDR3 sequence (DNA): TGTGCCAGCGGTCATGCTAGCCTCCAAGAGACCCAGTACTTC. Translating gives CASGHASLQETQYF.